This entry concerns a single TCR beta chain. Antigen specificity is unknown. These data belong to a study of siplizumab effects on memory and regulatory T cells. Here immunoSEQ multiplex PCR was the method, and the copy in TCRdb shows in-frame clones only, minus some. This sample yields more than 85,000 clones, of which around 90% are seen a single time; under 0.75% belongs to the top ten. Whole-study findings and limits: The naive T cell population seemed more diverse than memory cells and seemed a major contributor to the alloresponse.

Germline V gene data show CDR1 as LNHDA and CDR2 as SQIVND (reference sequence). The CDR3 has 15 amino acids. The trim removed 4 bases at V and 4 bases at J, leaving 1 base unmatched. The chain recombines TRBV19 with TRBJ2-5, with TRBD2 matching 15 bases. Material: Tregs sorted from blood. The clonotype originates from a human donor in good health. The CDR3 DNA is TGTGCCAGTAGTAAGGGACTAGCGGGAGGAGAGACCCAGTACTTC. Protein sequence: CASSKGLAGGETQYF.